This T cell receptor (beta chain) was observed in a study of T cell responses to AZD1222 COVID-19 vaccine. Data came from immunoSEQ multiplex PCR; TCRdb stores just in-frame clones and leaves some out. Here the sample spans 90,000 to 150,000 clones, roughly 89% being singletons. Trimming pared 5 bases from V and 2 bases from J, leaving 10 bases between. CDR1 is SNHLY and CDR2 is FYNNEI in the germline V gene. The CDR3 extends over 13 amino acids. V is TRBV2 and J is TRBJ2-7; the D is unclear. The TCR sequence derives from an adult in good health. The sample here was peripheral blood, taken on day 0 of AZD1222 vaccination. CDR3 loop: CASSLIFAYEQYF. CDR3 coding DNA: TGTGCCAGCAGTCTGATTTTTGCCTACGAGCAGTACTTC.